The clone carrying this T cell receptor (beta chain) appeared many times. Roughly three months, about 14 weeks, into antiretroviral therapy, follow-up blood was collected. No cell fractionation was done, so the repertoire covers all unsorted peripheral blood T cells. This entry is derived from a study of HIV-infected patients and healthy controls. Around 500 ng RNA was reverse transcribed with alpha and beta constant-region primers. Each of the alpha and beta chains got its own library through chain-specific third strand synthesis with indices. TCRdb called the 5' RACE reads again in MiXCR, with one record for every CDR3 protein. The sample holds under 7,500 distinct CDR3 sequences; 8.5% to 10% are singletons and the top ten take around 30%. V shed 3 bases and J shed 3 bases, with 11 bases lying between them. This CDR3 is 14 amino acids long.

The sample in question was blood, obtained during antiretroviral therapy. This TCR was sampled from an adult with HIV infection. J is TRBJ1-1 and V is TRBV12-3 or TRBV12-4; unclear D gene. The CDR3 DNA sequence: TGTGCCAGCAGTTTCCTTGGACGGGACACTGAAGCTTTCTTT. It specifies CASSFLGRDTEAFF.